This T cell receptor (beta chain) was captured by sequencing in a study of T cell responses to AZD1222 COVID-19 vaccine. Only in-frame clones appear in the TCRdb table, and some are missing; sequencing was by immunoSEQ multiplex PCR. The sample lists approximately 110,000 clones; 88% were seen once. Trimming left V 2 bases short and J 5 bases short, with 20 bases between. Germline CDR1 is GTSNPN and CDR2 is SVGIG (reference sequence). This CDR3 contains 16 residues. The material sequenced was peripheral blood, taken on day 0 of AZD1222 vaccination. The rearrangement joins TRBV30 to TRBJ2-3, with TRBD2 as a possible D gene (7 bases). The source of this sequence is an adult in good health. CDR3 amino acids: CAWSHGGPGAGDTQYF. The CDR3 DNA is TGTGCCTGGAGTCACGGGGGGCCTGGGGCGGGAGATACGCAGTATTTT.